This TCR beta chain originates from a study of Graves' ophthalmopathy and Graves' hyperthyroidism. Study-wide points: The model forecast ophthalmopathy progression, reaching roughly 64% sensitivity and roughly 72% specificity.

The TCR beta CDR3 regions underwent amplification from RNA transcripts. Scientists carried out first-round RT-PCR using HTBI primers and then a second-round multiplex PCR. TCRdb re-called the multiplex PCR reads through MiXCR, storing one row per CDR3 protein. The sample holds 650,000 to 800,000 distinct CDR3 sequences, over 40% seen once. All donors with ophthalmopathy were recorded as having moderate-to-severe activity, CAS ≥3, NOSPECS ≥4 and a duration under 3 months. Certain patients, namely those with other autoimmune diseases, uncontrolled infections, pregnancy or lactation, were excluded. This clonotype came up many times. What it recognizes is unknown. This TCR was recovered from an adult man with Graves' ophthalmopathy. The sequenced material came from peripheral blood.

This CDR3 reads CASSLQGHADTGELFF. The CDR3 nucleotides are TGTGCCAGCAGCCTACAGGGACATGCTGACACCGGGGAGCTGTTTTTT. The chain recombines TRBV7-3 with TRBJ2-2, with D possibly TRBD1 on 6 matching bases. Trimming shortened V by 5 bases and J by 3 bases, and 16 bases separated the two germline ends. The CDR3 covers 16 residues. Per the germline V gene, CDR1 is SGHTA and CDR2 is FQGTGA. Drawing the rest from reference TRBV7-3 and TRBJ2-2, the complete variable domain is GAGVSQTPSNKVTEKGKYVELRCDPISGHTALYWYRQSLGQGPEFLIYFQGTGAADDSGLPNDRFFAVRPEGSVSTLKIQRTERGDSAVYLCASSLQGHADTGELFFGEGSRLTVL.